These 9 T cell receptor beta chains share one sample of origin, sequenced in a study of CD8 T cells in Susac syndrome. RNA, at about 0.5 to 1 ug, was reverse transcribed with random hexamers. Each CDR3 protein gets one entry after TCRdb re-called the immunoSEQ multiplex PCR reads with MiXCR. There are under 250,000 distinct CDR3 sequences in the sample; around 95% occur only once, and 0.065% to 0.075% lies in the top ten. Material for sequencing was CD4+ T cells from PBMCs. Receptors originate from a human donor with multiple sclerosis.

J is TRBJ1-5 and V is TRBV3-1; 8 nucleotides agree with TRBD1. J was trimmed by 4 bases and V by 4 bases; bases with no gene match: 6. The CDR3 consists of 15 residues. The germline V gene has CDR1 LGHDT and CDR2 YNNKEL (reference sequence). DNA for the CDR3: TGTGCCAGCAGCCCGGGACAGGTAAAGAATCAGCCCCAGCATTTT. As protein: CASSPGQVKNQPQHF.

The chain has TRBV5-1 and TRBJ1-1; D might be TRBD1 (5 bases). CDR3 length equals 15 residues. V lost 4 bases and J lost 1, with 14 bases in between. The germline CDR1 and CDR2 sequences are SGHRS and YFSETQ. Written as DNA, the CDR3 is TGCGCCAGCAGCCCAGGGAGAGGGGAGAACACTGAAGCTTTCTTT. Translated: CASSPGRGENTEAFF. The variable domain in full, with the rest retrieved from reference TRBV5-1 and TRBJ1-1, is KAGVTQTPRYLIKTRGQQVTLSCSPISGHRSVSWYQQTPGQGLQFLFEYFSETQRNKGNFPGRFSGRQFSNSRSEMNVSTLELGDSALYLCASSPGRGENTEAFFGQGTRLTVV.

This clonotype has more than one count but fewer than ten. CDR3 sequence reads: CASSLRTGPYEQYF. CDR3 nucleotides: TGTGCCAGCAGTTTGAGGACAGGGCCGTACGAGCAGTACTTC. The chain has TRBV12-3 or TRBV12-4 and TRBJ2-7, with TRBD1 matching over 8 bases. The CDR3 contains 14 residues. J gave up 4 bases and V 3 bases, and 5 bases lay outside the gene matches.

The V and J genes are TRBV10-3 and TRBJ2-7, with TRBD1 as a possible D gene (6 bases). The V end was cut by 3 bases, the J end by 6 bases, with 15 bases between. Per the germline V gene, CDR1 is ENHRY and CDR2 is SYGVKD. The CDR3 contains 14 residues. In DNA form, the CDR3 reads TGTGCCATCAGTGACCCCCTCAGGGGTCGCGAGCAGTACGTC. Residues: CAISDPLRGREQYV.

This chain connects TRBV5-1 to TRBJ2-2; TRBD2 matches at 10 bases. V was pared by 3 bases and J by 1 base, with 0 bases of the junction left unmatched. Germline CDR1 reads SGHRS; CDR2 reads YFSETQ. This CDR3 is 15 amino acids long. The CDR3 nucleotides read TGCGCCAGCAGCTGGACTAGCGGGAACACCGGGGAGCTGTTTTTT. Its protein product is CASSWTSGNTGELFF.

This clonotype was observed a few times. One end of the junction fails to match germline, which may point to a read error. The chain couples TRBV5-1 to TRBJ2-7; D gene ambiguous. This CDR3 contains 12 residues. Germline loops: CDR1 SGHRS, CDR2 YFSETQ. In nucleotides, the CDR3 is TGTGCCAGCTCACCCGACTCCTACGAGCAGTACTTC. Translation: CASSPDSYEQYF.

V and J are TRBV7-9 and TRBJ2-3, with D perhaps TRBD2 (5 bases). Germline V gene lookup returns CDR1 SEHNR and CDR2 FQNEAQ (reference sequence). The CDR3 loop spans 16 amino acids. Trimming removed 5 bases from V and 2 bases from J, with 17 bases in between. CDR3 bases: TGTGCCAGCAGCAGAACGCTAGCCATAGACACAGATACGCAGTATTTT. It is translated as CASSRTLAIDTDTQYF.

This clonotype was observed once. V usage is TRBV25-1 and J usage is TRBJ1-2, with TRBD1 identical over 7 bases. The J segment lost 6 bases and the V segment lost 6 bases, leaving 13 bases of the junction unmatched. The CDR3 runs 15 residues. Germline values: CDR1 MGHDK, CDR2 SYGVNS. Written as DNA, the CDR3 is TGTGCCAGCAGCACCGACAGGGTTGGAAGGGATGGCTACACCTTC. Translation gives CASSTDRVGRDGYTF.

The V call is TRBV20-1, the J call TRBJ2-3; 8 nucleotides align to TRBD2. Looked up from germline, CDR1 is DFQATT and CDR2 is SNEGSKA (reference sequence). Unmatched junction bases numbered 7, after V lost 3 bases and J lost 5 bases. The CDR3 loop spans 14 amino acids. The CDR3, as DNA: TGCAGTGCTAGGCGGGGGGCAGTCAGAGATACGCAGTATTTT. This translates into CSARRGAVRDTQYF.